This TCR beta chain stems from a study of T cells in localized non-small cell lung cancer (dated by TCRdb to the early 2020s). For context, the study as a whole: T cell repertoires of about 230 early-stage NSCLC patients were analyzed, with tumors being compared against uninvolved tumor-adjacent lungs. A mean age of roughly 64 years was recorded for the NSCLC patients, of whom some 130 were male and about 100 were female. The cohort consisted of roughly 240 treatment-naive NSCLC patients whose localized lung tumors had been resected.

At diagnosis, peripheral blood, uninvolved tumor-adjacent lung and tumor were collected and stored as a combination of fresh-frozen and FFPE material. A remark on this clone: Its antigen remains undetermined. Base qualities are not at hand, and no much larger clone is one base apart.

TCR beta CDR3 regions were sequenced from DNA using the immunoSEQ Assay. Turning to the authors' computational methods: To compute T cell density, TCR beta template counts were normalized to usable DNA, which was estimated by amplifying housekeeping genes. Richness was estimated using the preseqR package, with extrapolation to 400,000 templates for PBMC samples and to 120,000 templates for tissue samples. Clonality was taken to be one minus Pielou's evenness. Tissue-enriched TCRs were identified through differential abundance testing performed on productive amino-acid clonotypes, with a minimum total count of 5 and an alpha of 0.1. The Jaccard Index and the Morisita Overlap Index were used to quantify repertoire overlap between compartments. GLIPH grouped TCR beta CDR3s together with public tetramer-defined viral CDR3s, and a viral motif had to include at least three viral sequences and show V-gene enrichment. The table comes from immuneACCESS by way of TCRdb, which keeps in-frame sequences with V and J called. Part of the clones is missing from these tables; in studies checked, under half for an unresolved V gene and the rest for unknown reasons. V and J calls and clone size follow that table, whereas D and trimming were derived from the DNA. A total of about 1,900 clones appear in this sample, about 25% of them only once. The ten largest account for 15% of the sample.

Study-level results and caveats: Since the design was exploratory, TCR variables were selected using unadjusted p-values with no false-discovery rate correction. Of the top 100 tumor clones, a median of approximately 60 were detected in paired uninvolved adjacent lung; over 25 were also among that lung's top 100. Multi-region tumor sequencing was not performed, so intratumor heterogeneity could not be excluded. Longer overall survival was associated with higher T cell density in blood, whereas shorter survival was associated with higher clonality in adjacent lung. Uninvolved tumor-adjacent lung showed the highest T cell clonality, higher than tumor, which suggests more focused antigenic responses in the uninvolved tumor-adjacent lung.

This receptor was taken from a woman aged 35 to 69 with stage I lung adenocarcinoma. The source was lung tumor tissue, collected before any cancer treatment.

The CDR3 protein is CASSQGLRDRRNSPLHF. The DNA sequence is given as TGCGCCAGCAGCCAAGGTTTAAGGGACAGGAGAAATTCACCCCTCCACTTT. The rearrangement combines TRBV4-1 with TRBJ1-6; 8 central bases correspond to TRBD1. In the germline V gene, CDR1 corresponds to MGHRA and CDR2 to YSYEKL. The CDR3 contains 17 residues, cysteine and phenylalanine counted. Solely the CDR3 DNA is kept, with 51 bases framed from the first base. Germline trimming amounts to 1 base on V and 7 bases on J, with 9 as the count of junction bases outside the gene matches.